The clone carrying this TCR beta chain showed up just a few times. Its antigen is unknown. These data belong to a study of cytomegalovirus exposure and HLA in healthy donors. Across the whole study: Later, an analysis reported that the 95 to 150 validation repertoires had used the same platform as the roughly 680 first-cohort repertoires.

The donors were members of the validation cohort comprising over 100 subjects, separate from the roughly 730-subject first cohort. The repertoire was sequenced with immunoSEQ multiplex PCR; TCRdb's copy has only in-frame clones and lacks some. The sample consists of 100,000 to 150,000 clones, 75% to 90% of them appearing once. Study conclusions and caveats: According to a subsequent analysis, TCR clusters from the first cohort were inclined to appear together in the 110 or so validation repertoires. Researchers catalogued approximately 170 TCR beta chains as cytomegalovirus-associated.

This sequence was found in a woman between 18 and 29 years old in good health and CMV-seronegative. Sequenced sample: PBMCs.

CDR3 protein: CAISEGDRKLFF. CDR3 coding DNA: TGTGCCATCAGTGAGGGGGACAGGAAACTGTTTTTT. The chain couples TRBV10-3 to TRBJ1-4; 8 bases agree with TRBD1. There are 12 residues in the CDR3. V trimming: 2 bases; J trimming: 11 bases; junction bases outside the gene matches: 1. Per the germline V gene, CDR1 is ENHRY and CDR2 is SYGVKD.